These 18 T cell receptor beta chains share one sample of origin, sequenced in a study of early T cells in non-severe SARS-CoV-2 infection (dated by TCRdb to the early 2020s). The library was obtained by 5' RACE. Instrument used: NextSeq 500. Using fastp trimming at Q25 and MiXCR clonotype assembly, TCRdb reanalyzed the public sequencing data and kept in-frame beta chains. Identical CDR3 protein sequences are pooled into one entry, listed with their most common genes and DNA. In this sample the table shows some 83,000 distinct CDR3 sequences, over 9.5% of which occur a single time. Clones ranked in the top ten supply around 7.5% of the sample. This sample comprised whole blood, obtained at baseline. These receptors originate from an adult who was a healthcare worker with PCR-confirmed SARS-CoV-2 infection or an uninfected control (not recorded which).

This clonotype has just a few counts. The gene calls are TRBV12-5 and TRBJ2-1; D is uncertain. Germline CDR1 and CDR2: LGHNT and FRNRAP. V shed 2 bases and J shed 8 bases, with 4 bases lying between them. There are 11 residues in the CDR3. CDR3 DNA sequence: TGTGCTAGTGGTTTGAGCCATGAGCAGTTCTTC. Translating it yields CASGLSHEQFF. Full variable domain (rest looked up from reference TRBV12-5 and TRBJ2-1): DARVTQTPRHKVTEMGQEVTMRCQPILGHNTVFWYRQTMMQGLELLAYFRNRAPLDDSGMPKDRFSAEMPDATLATLKIQPSEPRDSAVYFCASGLSHEQFFGPGTRLTVL.

This clonotype turned up a few times. V and J are TRBV11-2 and TRBJ2-4; the D gene is possibly TRBD2 (5 bases). From germline, CDR1 is SGHAT and CDR2 FQNNGV. V dropped 1 base and J dropped 3 bases, with 7 bases sitting between them. The CDR3 spans 14 residues. CDR3 amino acids: CASSLGESKNIQYF. As DNA, the CDR3 is TGTGCCAGCAGCTTAGGGGAGAGCAAAAACATTCAGTACTTC.

This chain uses TRBV3-1 with TRBJ2-1; no reliable D call. V was shortened by 1 base and J by 0 bases, with 1 base between the two germline ends. The V gene's germline CDR1 is LGHDT and CDR2 YNNKEL (reference sequence). The CDR3 sequence is 13 residues long. The DNA of the CDR3 is TGTGCCAGCAGCCAAGCCTCCTACAATGAGCAGTTCTTC. It is translated as CASSQASYNEQFF.

This clonotype was seen a few times. The CDR3 DNA is TGTGCCAGCAGCCAGGGACTAGCGGGAGGGCCGGGCGCCGGGGAGCTGTTTTTT. It translates to CASSQGLAGGPGAGELFF. The V gene is TRBV5-4, the J gene TRBJ2-2, with TRBD2 matching over 16 bases. Looked up from germline, CDR1 is SGHNT and CDR2 is YYREEE (reference sequence). This CDR3 is 18 amino acids long. V trimming: 4 bases; J trimming: 6 bases; junction bases outside the gene matches: 9.

In the case of this clonotype: The junction and the germline gene differ at one end; a read error may be behind it. The CDR3: CASSRGAQQGMNIEAFF. In DNA, the CDR3 is TGCGCCAGCAGCCGGGGGGCACAGCAGGGAATGAACATTGAAGCTTTCTTT. V and J are TRBV5-1 and TRBJ1-1; D is perhaps TRBD1 (6 bases). The CDR3 contains 17 residues. Germline assignment: CDR1 SGHRS and CDR2 YFSETQ.

The chain uses TRBV11-2 and TRBJ2-5; no definite D call. Germline loops: CDR1 SGHAT, CDR2 FQNNGV. The CDR3 length is 11 residues. V gave up 4 bases and J gave up 7 bases, with 7 bases separating them. The CDR3 sequence is CASSSPATQYF. The CDR3 DNA sequence: TGTGCCAGCAGCTCCCCCGCGACCCAGTACTTC.

This chain joins TRBV7-9 and TRBJ1-4, with no clear D. The CDR3 totals 12 residues. The V gene lost 6 bases and the J gene lost 8 bases, with 10 bases spanning the gap. Per germline, CDR1 SEHNR and CDR2 FQNEAQ (reference sequence). CDR3 protein: CASSPNWEKLFF. The DNA for the CDR3 is TGTGCCAGCAGTCCCAACTGGGAAAAACTGTTTTTT.

This clonotype was observed a few times. The rearrangement joins TRBV5-1 to TRBJ2-3; 7 positions agree with TRBD2. The germline gives CDR1 SGHRS, CDR2 YFSETQ. The CDR3 runs to 16 residues. V lost 1 base, J lost 3 bases, and 8 bases stayed unmatched. The DNA for the CDR3 is TGCGCCAGCAGCTTGCCGGGTAGCGGGCAAACAGATACGCAGTATTTT. Translating gives CASSLPGSGQTDTQYF.

The chain's CDR3 is CASSLDAGRYNEQFF. CDR3 nucleotide sequence: TGTGCCAGCAGCTTAGACGCAGGGCGGTACAATGAGCAGTTCTTC. J is TRBJ2-1 and V is TRBV11-2; TRBD1 might be the D (5 bases). This CDR3 is built from 15 residues. The V and J ends lost 0 bases and 4 bases respectively, with 10 bases between them. CDR1 is SGHAT, CDR2 FQNNGV, per germline.

The chain has TRBV20-1 and TRBJ1-1, with D possibly matching TRBD1 (6 bases). The CDR3 is 13 amino acids. Between the trimmed V and J ends, which lost 6 bases and 11 bases, there was a span of 22 bases. Germline CDR1 is DFQATT and CDR2 is SNEGSKA (reference sequence). The CDR3: CSASQGRGAMAFF. CDR3 in DNA: TGCAGTGCCTCCCAGGGGCGGGGGGCGATGGCTTTCTTT.

This clonotype was counted ten times or more. The V and J genes are TRBV20-1 and TRBJ2-7; TRBD2 matches at 10 bases. Germline V gene sequence: CDR1 DFQATT, CDR2 SNEGSKA (reference sequence). This CDR3 comprises 16 residues. Trimming took 0 bases from V and 0 from J; bases not matched to a gene: 5. The CDR3 loop reads CSARDPASGSSYEQYF. In DNA form, the CDR3 reads TGCAGTGCTAGAGATCCGGCTAGCGGGAGCTCCTACGAGCAGTACTTC.

This clonotype occurred a few times. This rearrangement joins TRBV2 to TRBJ2-3; a possible D gene is TRBD2 (6 bases). Trimming removed 5 bases at V and 2 bases at J, with 14 bases between. The CDR3 runs to 15 residues. Germline V gene lookup returns CDR1 SNHLY and CDR2 FYNNEI. Here the CDR3 reads CASSTSYPPTDTQYF. CDR3 nucleotide sequence: TGTGCCAGCAGTACTAGCTACCCCCCCACAGATACGCAGTATTTT.

This clonotype was detected ten times or more. The chain is built from TRBV19 and TRBJ1-5; perhaps TRBD1 as D (6 bases). Germline assignment: CDR1 LNHDA and CDR2 SQIVND (reference sequence). This CDR3 spans 14 amino acids. Trimming pared 3 bases from V and 3 bases from J, leaving 9 bases between. The CDR3 nucleotides read TGTGCCAGTAGTATCAACAGGGACAATCAGCCCCAGCATTTT. Amino acid sequence: CASSINRDNQPQHF.

This chain uses TRBV10-3 with TRBJ2-7; D remains unclear. This CDR3 is built from 15 residues. Trimming removed 3 bases at V and 0 bases at J, with 12 bases between. Germline V gives CDR1 ENHRY, CDR2 SYGVKD. CDR3 sequence: CAISDGQVPSYEQYF. The CDR3 bases are TGTGCCATCAGTGACGGCCAGGTCCCCTCCTACGAGCAGTACTTC.

This clonotype has ten or more counts. The chain carries TRBV20-1 and TRBJ1-3, with a weak D call TRBD1 (6 bases). This CDR3 comprises 15 residues. The V gene's germline CDR1 is DFQATT and CDR2 SNEGSKA (reference sequence). Trimming pared 5 bases from V and 1 base from J, leaving 15 bases between. The CDR3 sequence: CSAEGGLRSGNTIYF. CDR3 bases: TGCAGTGCTGAAGGGGGACTGAGATCTGGAAACACCATATATTTT.

The chain employs TRBV28 and TRBJ2-3, with D perhaps TRBD2 (6 bases). Germline lookup yields CDR1 MDHEN and CDR2 SYDVKM. Trimming removed 2 bases at V and 4 bases at J, with 19 bases between. This CDR3 is built from 17 residues. The CDR3: CASSLRGTYVGADTQYF. In DNA form, the CDR3 reads TGTGCCAGCAGTTTACGGGGGACTTATGTTGGGGCAGATACGCAGTATTTT.

The table lists this clonotype with many counts. V and J are TRBV24-1 and TRBJ2-1; a weak D match, TRBD1 (6 bases). V gave up 4 bases and J gave up 4 bases, with 19 bases separating them. CDR1 and CDR2 (germline): KGHDR, SFDVKD. The CDR3 loop spans 17 amino acids. This CDR3 is CATSDTTGLAKYNEQFF. DNA of the CDR3: TGTGCCACCAGTGACACGACAGGTTTAGCGAAATACAATGAGCAGTTCTTC.

This clonotype was counted ten times or more. The CDR3 here is CASSSGLTPEAFF. CDR3 nucleotide sequence: TGTGCCAGCTCATCGGGGCTTACCCCTGAAGCTTTCTTT. The chain recombines TRBV18 with TRBJ1-1; perhaps TRBD1 as D (5 bases). This CDR3 contains 13 residues. Trimming took 5 bases from V and 6 from J, leaving 13 bases between them. Germline CDR1 is KGHSH and CDR2 is LQKENI.